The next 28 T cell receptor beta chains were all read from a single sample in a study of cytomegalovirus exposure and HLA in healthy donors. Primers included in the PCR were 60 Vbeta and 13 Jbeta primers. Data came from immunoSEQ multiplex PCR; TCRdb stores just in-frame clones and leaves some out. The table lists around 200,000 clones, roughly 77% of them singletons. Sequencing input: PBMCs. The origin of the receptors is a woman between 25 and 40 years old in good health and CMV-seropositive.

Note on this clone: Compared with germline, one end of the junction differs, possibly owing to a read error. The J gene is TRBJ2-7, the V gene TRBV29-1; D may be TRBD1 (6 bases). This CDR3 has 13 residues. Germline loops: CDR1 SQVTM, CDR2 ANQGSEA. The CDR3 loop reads CSVEGDIPYEQYF. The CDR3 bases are TGCAGCGTCGAAGGGGACATTCCCTACGAGCAGTACTTC.

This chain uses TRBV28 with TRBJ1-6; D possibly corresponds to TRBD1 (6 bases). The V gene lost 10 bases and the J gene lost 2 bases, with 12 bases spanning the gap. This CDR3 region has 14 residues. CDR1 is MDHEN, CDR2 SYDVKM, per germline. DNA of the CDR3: TGTGCCATACAGGGTTCCGCCTATAATTCACCCCTCCACTTT. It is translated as CAIQGSAYNSPLHF.

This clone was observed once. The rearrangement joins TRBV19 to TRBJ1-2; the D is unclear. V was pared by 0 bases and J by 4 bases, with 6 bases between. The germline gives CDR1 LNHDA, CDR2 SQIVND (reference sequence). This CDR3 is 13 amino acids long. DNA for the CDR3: TGTGCCAGTAGTATAGACTTGAGCTATGGCTACACCTTC. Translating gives CASSIDLSYGYTF.

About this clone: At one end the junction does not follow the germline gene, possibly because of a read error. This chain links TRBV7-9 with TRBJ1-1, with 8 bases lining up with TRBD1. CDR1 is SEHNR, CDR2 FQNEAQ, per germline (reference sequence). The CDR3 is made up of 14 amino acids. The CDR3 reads CSSSPGQVNTEAFF. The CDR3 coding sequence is TGTTCCAGCAGCCCGGGACAGGTGAACACTGAAGCTTTCTTT.

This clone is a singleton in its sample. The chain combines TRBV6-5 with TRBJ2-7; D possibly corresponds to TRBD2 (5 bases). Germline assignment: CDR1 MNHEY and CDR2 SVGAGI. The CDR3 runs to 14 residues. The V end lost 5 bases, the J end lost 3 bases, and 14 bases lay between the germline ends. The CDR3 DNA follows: TGTGCCAGCAGTCCCCTCGGCGGGCGCTACGAGCAGTACTTC. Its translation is CASSPLGGRYEQYF.

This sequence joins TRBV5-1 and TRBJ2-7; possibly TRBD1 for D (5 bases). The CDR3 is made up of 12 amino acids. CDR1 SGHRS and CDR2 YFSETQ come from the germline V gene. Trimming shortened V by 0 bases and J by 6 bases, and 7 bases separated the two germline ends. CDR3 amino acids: CASSLEGIEQYF. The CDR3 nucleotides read TGCGCCAGCAGCTTGGAGGGGATCGAGCAGTACTTC. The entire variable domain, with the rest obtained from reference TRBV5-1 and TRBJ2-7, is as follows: KAGVTQTPRYLIKTRGQQVTLSCSPISGHRSVSWYQQTPGQGLQFLFEYFSETQRNKGNFPGRFSGRQFSNSRSEMNVSTLELGDSALYLCASSLEGIEQYFGPGTRLTVT.

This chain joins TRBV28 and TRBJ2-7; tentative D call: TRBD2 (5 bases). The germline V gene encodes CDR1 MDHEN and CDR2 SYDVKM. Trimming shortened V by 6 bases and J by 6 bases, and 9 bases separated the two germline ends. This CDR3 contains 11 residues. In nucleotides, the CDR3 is TGTGCCAGCAGCCCGCGGGCCGAGCAGTACTTC. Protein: CASSPRAEQYF.

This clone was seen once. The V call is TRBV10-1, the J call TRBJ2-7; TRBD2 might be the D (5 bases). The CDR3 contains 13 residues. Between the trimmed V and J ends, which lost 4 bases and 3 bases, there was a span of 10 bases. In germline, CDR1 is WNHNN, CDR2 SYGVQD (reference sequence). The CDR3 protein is CASSVGVGYEQYF. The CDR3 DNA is TGCGCCAGCAGTGTCGGGGTCGGCTACGAGCAGTACTTC.

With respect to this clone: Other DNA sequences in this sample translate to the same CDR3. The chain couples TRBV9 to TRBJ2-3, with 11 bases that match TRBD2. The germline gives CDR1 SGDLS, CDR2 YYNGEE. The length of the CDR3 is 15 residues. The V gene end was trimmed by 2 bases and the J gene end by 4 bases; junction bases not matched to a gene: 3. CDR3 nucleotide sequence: TGTGCCAGCAGCGTTAGCGGGAGGGGGGCAGATACGCAGTATTTT. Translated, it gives CASSVSGRGADTQYF.

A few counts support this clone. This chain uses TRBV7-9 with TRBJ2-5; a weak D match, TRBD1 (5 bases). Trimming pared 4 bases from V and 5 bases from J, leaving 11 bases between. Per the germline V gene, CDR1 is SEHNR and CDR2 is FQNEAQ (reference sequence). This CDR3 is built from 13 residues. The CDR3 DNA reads TGTGCCAGCAGCTCGACAGTCTGGGAGACCCAGTACTTC. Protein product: CASSSTVWETQYF.

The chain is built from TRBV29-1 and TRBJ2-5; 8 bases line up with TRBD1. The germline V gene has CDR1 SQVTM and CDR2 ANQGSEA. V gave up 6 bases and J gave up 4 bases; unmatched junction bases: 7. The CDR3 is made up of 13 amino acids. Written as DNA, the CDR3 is TGCAGCGTAGACTTCGACAGGGGAGAGACCCAGTACTTC. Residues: CSVDFDRGETQYF.

The CDR3 sequence is CASSLAGAGNTIYF. CDR3 DNA sequence: TGTGCCAGCAGCTTAGCAGGTGCTGGAAACACCATATATTTT. V gene TRBV11-3 combines with J gene TRBJ1-3; D remains unclear. The CDR3 length is 14 residues. The V gene's germline CDR1 is SGHNT and CDR2 YENEEA. The V end was cut by 1 base, the J end by 2 bases, with 6 bases between.

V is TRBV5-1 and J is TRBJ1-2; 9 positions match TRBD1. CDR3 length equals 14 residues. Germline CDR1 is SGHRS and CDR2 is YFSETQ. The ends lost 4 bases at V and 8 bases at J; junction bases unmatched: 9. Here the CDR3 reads CASSDHGQGPGYTF. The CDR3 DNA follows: TGCGCCAGCAGCGACCACGGACAGGGGCCGGGCTACACCTTC.

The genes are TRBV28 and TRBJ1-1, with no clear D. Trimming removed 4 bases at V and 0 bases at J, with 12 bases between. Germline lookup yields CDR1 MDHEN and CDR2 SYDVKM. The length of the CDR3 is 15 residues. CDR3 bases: TGTGCCAGCAGTTCTGCGGGGAGGCTGAACACTGAAGCTTTCTTT. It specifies CASSSAGRLNTEAFF.

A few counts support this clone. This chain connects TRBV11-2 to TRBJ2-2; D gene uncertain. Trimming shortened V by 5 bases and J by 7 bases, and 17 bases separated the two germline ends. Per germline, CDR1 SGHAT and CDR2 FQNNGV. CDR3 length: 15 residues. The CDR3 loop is CASSALVRGGGELFF. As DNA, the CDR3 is TGTGCCAGCAGCGCTCTGGTCAGAGGCGGCGGGGAGCTGTTTTTT.

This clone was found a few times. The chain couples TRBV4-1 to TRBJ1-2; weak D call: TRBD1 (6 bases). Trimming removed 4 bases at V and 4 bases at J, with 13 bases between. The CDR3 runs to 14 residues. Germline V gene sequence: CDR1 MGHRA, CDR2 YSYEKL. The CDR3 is CASSPQQGLYGYTF. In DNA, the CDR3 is TGCGCCAGCAGCCCTCAACAGGGCCTCTATGGCTACACCTTC.

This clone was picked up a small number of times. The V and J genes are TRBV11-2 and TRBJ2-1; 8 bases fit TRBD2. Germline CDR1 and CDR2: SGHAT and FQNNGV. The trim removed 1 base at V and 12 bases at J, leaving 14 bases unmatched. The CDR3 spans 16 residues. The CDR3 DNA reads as TGTGCCAGCAGCTTAGCGGGTAGCGGGACTACATACGGGCAGTTCTTC. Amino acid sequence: CASSLAGSGTTYGQFF.

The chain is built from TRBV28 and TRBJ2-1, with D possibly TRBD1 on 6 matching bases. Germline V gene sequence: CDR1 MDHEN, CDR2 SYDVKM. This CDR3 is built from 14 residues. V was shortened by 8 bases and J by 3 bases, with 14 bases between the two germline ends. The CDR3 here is CASSGRGVYNEQFF. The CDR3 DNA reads TGTGCCAGCTCGGGCAGGGGAGTCTACAATGAGCAGTTCTTC.

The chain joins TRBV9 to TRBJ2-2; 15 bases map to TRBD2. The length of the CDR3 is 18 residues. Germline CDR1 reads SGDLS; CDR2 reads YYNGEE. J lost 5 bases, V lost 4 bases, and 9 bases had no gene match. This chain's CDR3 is CASSPSGLAGGGTGELFF. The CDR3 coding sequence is TGTGCCAGCAGCCCCTCGGGACTAGCGGGAGGAGGAACCGGGGAGCTGTTTTTT.

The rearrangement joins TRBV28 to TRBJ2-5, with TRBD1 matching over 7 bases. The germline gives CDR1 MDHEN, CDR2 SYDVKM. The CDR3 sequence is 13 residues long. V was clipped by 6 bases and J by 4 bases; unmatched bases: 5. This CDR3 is CASSPDRIETQYF. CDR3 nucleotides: TGTGCCAGCAGCCCGGACAGGATAGAGACCCAGTACTTC.

CDR3: CASSTLTSAFLYEQYF. CDR3 bases: TGTGCCAGCAGTACCCTGACTAGCGCTTTCCTCTACGAGCAGTACTTC. The chain couples TRBV27 to TRBJ2-7, with 8 positions matching TRBD2. CDR1 is MNHEY, CDR2 SMNVEV, per germline (reference sequence). Trimming took 5 bases from V and 3 from J; bases not matched to a gene: 12. This CDR3 has 16 residues.

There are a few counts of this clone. CDR3 DNA sequence: TGTGCCAGTAGTATGGGGACAGGGGGGAAGAATGAGCAGTTCTTC. It yields the protein CASSMGTGGKNEQFF. V usage is TRBV19 and J usage is TRBJ2-1, with 11 positions matching TRBD1. CDR1 is LNHDA and CDR2 is SQIVND in the germline V gene (reference sequence). The CDR3 is made up of 15 amino acids. V was clipped by 3 bases and J by 7 bases; unmatched bases: 5.

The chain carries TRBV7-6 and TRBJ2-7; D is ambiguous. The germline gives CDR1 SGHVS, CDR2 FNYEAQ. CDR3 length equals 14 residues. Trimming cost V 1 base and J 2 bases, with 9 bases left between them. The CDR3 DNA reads TGTGCCAGCAGCTTAGAGGCAGCGACCTACGAGCAGTACTTC. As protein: CASSLEAATYEQYF.

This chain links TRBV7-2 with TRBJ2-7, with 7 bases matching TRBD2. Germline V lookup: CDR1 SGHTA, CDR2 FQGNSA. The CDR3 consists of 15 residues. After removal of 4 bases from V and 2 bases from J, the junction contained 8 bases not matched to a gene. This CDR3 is CASSSTASGPYEQYF. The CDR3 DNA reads TGTGCCAGCAGCTCGACCGCTAGCGGCCCCTACGAGCAGTACTTC.

The CDR3: CASSPLAGGPQEQFF. For the CDR3, the DNA is TGTGCCAGTAGCCCACTAGCGGGAGGGCCACAGGAGCAGTTCTTC. The chain carries TRBV19 and TRBJ2-1; TRBD2 agrees at 13 bases. Unmatched junction bases numbered 9, after V lost 6 bases and J lost 10 bases. CDR3 length: 15 amino acids. Germline V CDR1 and CDR2: LNHDA, SQIVND (reference sequence).

As DNA, the CDR3 is TGCGCCAGCAGCGGAGCCAGCTCAGGGGCCAACGTCCTGACTTTC. Its protein product is CASSGASSGANVLTF. V is TRBV5-1 and J is TRBJ2-6, with D unresolved. V gave up 4 bases and J gave up 4 bases, with 12 bases separating them. CDR3 length equals 15 residues. CDR1 and CDR2 (germline): SGHRS, YFSETQ.

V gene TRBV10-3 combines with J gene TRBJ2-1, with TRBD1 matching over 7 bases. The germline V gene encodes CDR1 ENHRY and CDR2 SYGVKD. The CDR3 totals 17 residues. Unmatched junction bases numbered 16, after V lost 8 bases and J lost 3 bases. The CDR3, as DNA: TGTGCCATCGGGACAGCCCGATTAGCTTCAAACTACAATGAGCAGTTCTTC. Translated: CAIGTARLASNYNEQFF.

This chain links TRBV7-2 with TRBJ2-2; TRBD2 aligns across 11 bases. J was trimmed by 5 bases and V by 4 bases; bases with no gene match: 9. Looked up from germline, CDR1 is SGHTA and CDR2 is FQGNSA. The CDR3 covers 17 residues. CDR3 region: CASSWLAGGSYTGELFF. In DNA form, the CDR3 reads TGTGCCAGCAGCTGGCTAGCGGGAGGTTCCTATACCGGGGAGCTGTTTTTT.